This is a list of T cell receptor beta chains from one sample in a study of shared clonotypes between healthy human individuals. TCRdb's table, derived via immunoSEQ multiplex PCR, lists solely in-frame clones and lacks some. The table includes about 600,000 clones, roughly 98% detected once. Material for sequencing was naive CD8+ T cells sorted from blood. The receptor source for this set is a man under 40 in good health. CDR3s include the opening cysteine and the closing phenylalanine or tryptophan. The D gene is left open where the match is weak. Clone size is not always given. Where it is, it says once, few, many or a class for expanded clones.

clone_size d_call j_call v_call cdr3_aa cdr3_nt
- - TRBJ2-7 TRBV2 CASSPRTTYEQYF TGTGCCAGCAGTCCGCGGACAACGTACGAGCAGTACTTC
- - TRBJ1-1 TRBV13 CASSPKGPATEAFF TGTGCCAGCAGCCCCAAGGGTCCCGCAACTGAAGCTTTCTTT
- - TRBJ1-1 TRBV10-3 CAIGEINTEAFF TGTGCCATCGGAGAGATTAACACTGAAGCTTTCTTT
- TRBD2 TRBJ2-1 TRBV7-3 CASSRALAAYNEQFF TGTGCCAGCAGCCGAGCACTAGCGGCTTACAATGAGCAGTTCTTC
- TRBD1 TRBJ2-7 TRBV5-1 CASSLGTGVNEQYF TGCGCCAGCAGCTTAGGGACAGGGGTAAACGAGCAGTACTTC
- - TRBJ2-5 TRBV5-4 CASSLDPGTLQETQYF TGTGCCAGCAGCTTGGATCCGGGGACCCTCCAAGAGACCCAGTACTTC
- - TRBJ2-2 TRBV11-2 CASRTVPGTGELFF TGTGCCAGCAGGACGGTACCTGGCACCGGGGAGCTGTTTTTT
- - TRBJ1-1 TRBV7-2 CASSSGLTEAFF TGTGCCAGCAGTTCGGGACTGACTGAAGCTTTCTTT
- - TRBJ1-1 TRBV13 CASSYPENLNTEAFF TGTGCCAGCAGCTATCCAGAGAATTTGAACACTGAAGCTTTCTTT
- TRBD1 TRBJ2-7 TRBV7-9 CASSPTGLHSYEQYF TGTGCCAGCAGCCCGACAGGGTTACACTCCTACGAGCAGTACTTC
- - TRBJ2-1 TRBV27 CASSSRGGYNEQFF TGTGCCAGCAGTTCGAGGGGGGGATACAATGAGCAGTTCTTC
- TRBD1 TRBJ1-5 TRBV7-9 CASSQGTGGNQPQHF TGTGCCAGCAGCCAAGGGACAGGGGGCAATCAGCCCCAGCATTTT
- TRBD1 TRBJ2-7 TRBV10-2 CASRGRDRGYEQYF TGCGCCAGCAGGGGACGGGACAGGGGCTACGAGCAGTACTTC
once TRBD2 TRBJ2-2 TRBV7-6 CASSLVPGLAGTGELFF TGTGCCAGCAGCTTAGTTCCGGGACTAGCGGGGACCGGGGAGCTGTTTTTT
- TRBD1 TRBJ2-7 TRBV11-2 CASSSGQDSYEQYF TGTGCCAGCAGCTCCGGACAGGACAGCTACGAGCAGTACTTC
once - TRBJ2-7 TRBV7-9 CASSGPGGRYYEQYF TGTGCCAGCAGCGGGCCTGGGGGGCGATACTACGAGCAGTACTTC
- TRBD2 TRBJ2-1 TRBV6-1 CASSEAFSLAGSHEQFF TGTGCCAGCAGTGAAGCCTTCAGCCTAGCGGGATCTCATGAGCAGTTCTTC
- TRBD2 TRBJ2-1 TRBV7-8 CASSLGASGRAYNEQFF TGTGCCAGCAGCTTAGGGGCTAGCGGGAGGGCCTACAATGAGCAGTTCTTC
- TRBD1 TRBJ2-7 TRBV10-3 CAISGQGAVYEQYF TGTGCCATCAGTGGACAGGGGGCGGTTTACGAGCAGTACTTC
- - TRBJ2-7 TRBV29-1 CSVEVPSSTYEQYF TGCAGCGTTGAAGTTCCCTCGTCCACCTACGAGCAGTACTTC
- TRBD2 TRBJ2-5 TRBV28 CASSPLIGRGQETQYF TGTGCCAGCAGTCCCCTTATCGGGAGGGGACAAGAGACCCAGTACTTC
- - TRBJ1-2 TRBV28 CASSLSGGSYFGYTF TGTGCCAGCAGCCTCTCCGGGGGAAGTTACTTTGGCTACACCTTC
- TRBD1 TRBJ2-1 TRBV5-1 CASSLGTGGTYNEQFF TGCGCCAGCAGCTTGGGAACAGGGGGCACCTACAATGAGCAGTTCTTC
once - TRBJ2-5 TRBV2 CASSDKWRDKETQYF TGTGCCAGCAGTGATAAGTGGAGGGACAAAGAGACCCAGTACTTC
once - TRBJ2-3 TRBV30 CAWSVTGGGTDTQYF TGTGCCTGGAGTGTAACTGGAGGGGGAACAGATACGCAGTATTTT
once TRBD1 TRBJ2-1 TRBV7-8 CASSLLRGQDSINEQFF TGTGCCAGCAGCTTACTGAGAGGACAGGATTCTATCAATGAGCAGTTCTTC
- - TRBJ2-1 TRBV7-9 CASSPPDRNGEQFF TGTGCCAGCAGCCCACCGGACCGAAACGGTGAGCAGTTCTTC
- - TRBJ1-4 TRBV19 CASSPTSLSATNEKLFF TGTGCCAGTAGCCCTACATCCCTTTCGGCAACTAATGAAAAACTGTTTTTT